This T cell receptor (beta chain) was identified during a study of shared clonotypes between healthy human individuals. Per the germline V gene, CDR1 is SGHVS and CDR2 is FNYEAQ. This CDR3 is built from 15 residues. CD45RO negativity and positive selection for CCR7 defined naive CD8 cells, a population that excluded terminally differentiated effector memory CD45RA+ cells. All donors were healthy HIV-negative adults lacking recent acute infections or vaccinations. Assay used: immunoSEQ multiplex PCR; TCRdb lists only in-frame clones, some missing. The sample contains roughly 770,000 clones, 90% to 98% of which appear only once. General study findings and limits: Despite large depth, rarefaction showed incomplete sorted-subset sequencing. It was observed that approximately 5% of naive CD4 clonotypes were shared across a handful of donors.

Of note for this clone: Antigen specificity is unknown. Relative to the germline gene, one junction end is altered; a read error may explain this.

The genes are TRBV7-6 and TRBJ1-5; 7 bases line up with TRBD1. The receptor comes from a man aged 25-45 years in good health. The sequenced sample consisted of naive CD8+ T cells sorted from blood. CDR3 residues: CASSRGTASDQPQHF. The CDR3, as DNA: TGTGCCAGCAGCCGTGGGACAGCTAGCGATCAGCCCCAGCATTTT.